The 21 T cell receptor beta chains in this list originate from one sample, sequenced in a study of tumor and adjacent non-tumor tissue in lung cancer. No cell sorting was done before RNA was extracted from the tissue. The library came from three nested PCR rounds adapted from ARM-PCR protocols. TCRdb reprocessed the multiplex PCR reads with MiXCR, giving one entry per CDR3 protein. The data contain more than 60,000 distinct CDR3 sequences, 77% of them seen just once; the ten biggest clones take up roughly 12%. Sequenced: lung tumor tissue. These receptors all stem from a woman in her forties or fifties with non-small cell lung cancer.

This clonotype was seen only a few times. The CDR3 coding sequence is TGTGCCAGCAGTTCCTACCAGGGGGCAGTTAATTCACCCCTCCACTTT. This translates into CASSSYQGAVNSPLHF. The chain recombines TRBV12-3 or TRBV12-4 with TRBJ1-6, with 8 positions matching TRBD1. CDR3 length equals 16 residues. The V gene end was trimmed by 4 bases and the J gene end by 6 bases; junction bases not matched to a gene: 8.

As concerns this clonotype: This CDR3 is missing its conserved last phenylalanine or tryptophan, likely due to a read error. V usage is TRBV11-2 and J usage is TRBJ2-7; D unresolved. The end of the DNA is better explained by TRBJ2-1, so the J call may be wrong. Germline CDR1 SGHAT, CDR2 FQNNGV. This CDR3 contains 12 residues. The CDR3 region is CASCLSSTKQFL. The CDR3 bases are TGTGCCAGCTGCTTGAGCTCTACGAAGCAGTTCTTG.

This clonotype was seen a single time. This chain joins TRBV11-2 and TRBJ2-2; a possible D gene is TRBD1 (5 bases). The germline V gene encodes CDR1 SGHAT and CDR2 FQNNGV. The CDR3 spans 13 residues. Trimming shortened V by 5 bases and J by 7 bases, and 11 bases separated the two germline ends. For the CDR3, the DNA is TGTGCCAGCAGCCTCGAGGACATCGGGGAGCTGTTTTTT. Protein product: CASSLEDIGELFF.

A word on this clonotype: The conserved phenylalanine or tryptophan is not found at the CDR3 terminus, so this likely reflects a read error. The chain joins TRBV10-3 to TRBJ2-2; D is tentatively TRBD1 or TRBD2 (5 bases each). Germline V gives CDR1 ENHRY, CDR2 SYGVKD. The CDR3 contains 14 residues. V was trimmed by 5 bases and J by 3 bases, leaving 10 bases between them. DNA for the CDR3: TGTGCCATCAGTCGGGACCTGTACACCGGGGAGCTGTTTATT. Encoded protein: CAISRDLYTGELFI.

By sample fraction, this clonotype is medium-sized. As DNA, the CDR3 is TGCAGCGTTGAACACCGTGGGGAAAAACTGTTTTTT. It is translated as CSVEHRGEKLFF. V gene TRBV29-1 combines with J gene TRBJ1-4; D unresolved. V lost 2 bases, J lost 8 bases, and 9 bases lay in between. The CDR3 spans 12 residues. Germline CDR1 is SQVTM and CDR2 is ANQGSEA.

The rearrangement joins TRBV11-2 to TRBJ2-5; 9 bases fit TRBD2. The length of the CDR3 is 16 residues. Losses at the gene ends were 5 bases for V and 5 bases for J; bases not matched to a gene: 12. Germline V gives CDR1 SGHAT, CDR2 FQNNGV. The CDR3 DNA follows: TGTGCCAGCAGCCTCAGGACCGGGACTAGCCCGGAGACCCAGTACTTC. Protein: CASSLRTGTSPETQYF. Complete variable domain (other parts from reference TRBV11-2 and TRBJ2-5): EAGVAQSPRYKIIEKRQSVAFWCNPISGHATLYWYQQILGQGPKLLIQFQNNGVVDDSQLPKDRFSAERLKGVDSTLKIQPAKLEDSAVYLCASSLRTGTSPETQYFGPGTRLLVL.

Turning to this clonotype: One junction end disagrees with the germline gene, perhaps due to a read error. The chain has TRBV11-1 and TRBJ2-1; TRBD2 matches at 7 bases. CDR1 and CDR2 from the germline V gene are SGHAT and FQDESV (reference sequence). This CDR3 is 14 amino acids long. In nucleotides, the CDR3 is TGTGCAAGCAGTTCAGGACTAGTGGGAGGGTTGCAGTTCTTC. Protein product: CASSSGLVGGLQFF.

With respect to this clonotype: One end of the junction fails to match germline, which may point to a read error. The genes are TRBV6-6 and TRBJ2-5; D unclear. CDR3 length equals 15 residues. Germline CDR1 reads MNHNY; CDR2 reads SVGAGI (reference sequence). The CDR3 protein is CASNPPDPAEETQYF. CDR3 nucleotide sequence: TGTGCCAGCAATCCCCCGGACCCAGCTGAGGAGACTCAGTACTTC.

The chain has TRBV5-8 and TRBJ1-5; D is undetermined. This CDR3 comprises 11 residues. The V gene's germline CDR1 is SGHTS and CDR2 YDEGEE. CDR3 amino acids: CTSSFGQPQHF. In DNA, the CDR3 is TGTACTAGCAGCTTCGGTCAGCCCCAGCATTTT. The whole variable domain, filled in from reference TRBV5-8 and TRBJ1-5, reads EAGVTQSPTHLIKTRGQQATLRCSPISGHTSVYWYQQALGLGLQFLLWYDEGEERNRGNFPPRFSGRQFPNYSSELNVNALELEDSALYLCTSSFGQPQHFGDGTRLSIL.

A few counts support this clonotype. This may be a read error, as it is one base from a much larger clone. The genes are TRBV6-1 and TRBJ2-1; 10 bases match TRBD1. Unmatched junction bases numbered 6, after V lost 5 bases and J lost 8 bases. The CDR3 is 14 amino acids. Germline loops: CDR1 MNHNS, CDR2 SASEGT. The CDR3 nucleotides are TGTGCCAGCAGTACTCTGACAGGGGGCGATGAGCAGTTCTTC. Translated: CASSTLTGGDEQFF.

As concerns this clonotype: The junction does not match germline at one end; this may be a read error. CDR3 in amino acids: CTRSQTQWEKLFF. The CDR3 region has the DNA TGCACCAGAAGCCAAACTCAATGGGAAAAACTGTTTTTT. The chain has TRBV4-1 and TRBJ1-4, with no clear D. Germline loops: CDR1 MGHRA, CDR2 YSYEKL. The CDR3 extends over 13 amino acids.

Of note for this clonotype: At one boundary the junction diverges from the germline segment, which might be a read error. V gene TRBV20-1 combines with J gene TRBJ2-1; perhaps TRBD1 as D (5 bases). Per the germline V gene, CDR1 is DFQATT and CDR2 is SNEGSKA (reference sequence). This CDR3 has 13 residues. The CDR3 is CSASGAMIDEQFF. The CDR3, as DNA: TGCAGTGCTAGTGGGGCTATGATAGATGAGCAATTCTTC.

This clonotype showed up many times. The chain carries TRBV28 and TRBJ2-4; D tentatively fits TRBD1 or TRBD2 (5 bases each). In germline, CDR1 is MDHEN, CDR2 SYDVKM. Trimming shortened V by 3 bases and J by 6 bases, and 12 bases separated the two germline ends. The CDR3 is 14 amino acids. CDR3 region: CASSFLLGTNIQYF. CDR3 nucleotides: TGTGCCAGCAGTTTCCTACTCGGGACAAACATTCAGTACTTC. Full variable domain (missing parts from reference TRBV28 and TRBJ2-4): DVKVTQSSRYLVKRTGEKVFLECVQDMDHENMFWYRQDPGLGLRLIYFSYDVKMKEKGDIPEGYSVSREKKERFSLILESASTNQTSMYLCASSFLLGTNIQYFGAGTRLSVL.

The table lists this clonotype with many counts. V is TRBV25-1 and J is TRBJ1-2; maybe TRBD1 (5 bases). This CDR3 spans 12 amino acids. Germline values: CDR1 MGHDK, CDR2 SYGVNS. V lost 7 bases and J lost 4, with 10 bases in between. CDR3 residues: CASMGPAYGYTF. DNA of the CDR3: TGTGCCAGCATGGGACCCGCCTATGGCTACACCTTC.

This clonotype was detected only once. This chain joins TRBV28 and TRBJ2-5, with D possibly being TRBD1 or TRBD2 (5 bases each). The CDR3 has 12 residues. CDR1 and CDR2 from the germline V gene are MDHEN and SYDVKM. V dropped 8 bases and J dropped 9 bases, with 16 bases sitting between them. The CDR3 protein is CASSGPLEAQYF. In DNA, the CDR3 is TGTGCCAGCTCGGGACCACTGGAGGCCCAGTACTTC.

As for this clonotype: At one end, the junction sequence differs from germline, possibly due to a read error. The genes are TRBV6-1 and TRBJ1-1; TRBD1 agrees at 10 bases. Germline V lookup: CDR1 MNHNS, CDR2 SASEGT. CDR3 length: 14 residues. This CDR3 is CASPGWDRGTEVFF. CDR3 nucleotide sequence: TGTGCCAGCCCGGGGTGGGACAGGGGCACTGAAGTTTTCTTT.

On this clonotype itself: The DNA is omitted, as the CDR3 cannot be located on it reliably, and the CDR3 follows TCRdb's listing. The CDR3 sequence: CTSVPFGSGNQETHYF. The chain combines TRBV6-1 with TRBJ2-5; TRBD1, as called in the table, went unchecked against the DNA. The CDR3 is 16 residues long, ends included. From germline, CDR1 is MNHNS and CDR2 SASEGT.

A note on this clonotype: An end of the junction does not agree with germline; a read error may underlie this. The chain employs TRBV6-1 and TRBJ2-2; D may be TRBD1 (5 bases). CDR3 size: 14 residues. Germline V gene data show CDR1 as MNHNS and CDR2 as SASEGT. CDR3 bases: TGCGCCAGCAGCATAGTCAAGGACACAGGGGAGCTGTTTTTT. Translating it yields CASSIVKDTGELFF.

Note on this clonotype: An end of the junction differs from the germline gene, which may be a read error. The chain has TRBV10-3 and TRBJ2-4, with D perhaps TRBD2 (7 bases). The CDR3 sequence is 15 residues long. Germline-derived CDR1 and CDR2 are ENHRY and SYGVKD. The CDR3 DNA follows: TGTTCCATCAGTGAGGGGGGGCTAGCCAAAATCATTCAGTACTTC. Protein sequence: CSISEGGLAKIIQYF.

With regard to this clonotype: The conserved phenylalanine or tryptophan normally closing the CDR3 is absent here, so this likely arose from a read error. CDR3 in DNA: TGTACCAGCAGCCATGCAGTGGAGGCGGTCCCCTACGAGCAGTACTTA. Amino acids: CTSSHAVEAVPYEQYL. The rearrangement links TRBV4-2 to TRBJ2-7, with D perhaps matching TRBD2 (5 bases). This CDR3 comprises 16 residues. The germline V gene encodes CDR1 LGHNA and CDR2 YNFKEQ.

As to this clonotype: The junction does not match germline at one end; this may be a read error. V gene TRBV12-3 or TRBV12-4 combines with J gene TRBJ2-3; the D is unclear. The CDR3 runs to 15 residues. CDR3 DNA sequence: TGTGCCGGCAGTCCTCCGAGACTCTTCACAGATACGCAGTATTTT. Protein product: CAGSPPRLFTDTQYF.